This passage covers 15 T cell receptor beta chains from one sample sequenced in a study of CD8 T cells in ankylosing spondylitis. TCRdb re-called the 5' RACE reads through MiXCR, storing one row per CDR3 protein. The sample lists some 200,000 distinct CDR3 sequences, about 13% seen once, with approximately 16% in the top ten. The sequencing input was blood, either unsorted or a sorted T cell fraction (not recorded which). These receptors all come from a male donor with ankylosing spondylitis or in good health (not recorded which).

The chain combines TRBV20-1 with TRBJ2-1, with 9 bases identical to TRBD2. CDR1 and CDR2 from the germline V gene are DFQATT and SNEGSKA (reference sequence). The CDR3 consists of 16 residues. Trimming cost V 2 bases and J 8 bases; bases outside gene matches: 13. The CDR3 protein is CSARPPAGGSWHEQFF. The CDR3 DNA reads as TGCAGTGCTAGACCTCCTGCGGGGGGGAGTTGGCATGAGCAGTTCTTC.

The chain's CDR3 is CASSQGTEQGTQYF. CDR3 in DNA: TGCGCCAGCAGCCAAGGGACAGAGCAGGGTACGCAGTATTTT. The rearrangement links TRBV4-1 to TRBJ2-3; D may be TRBD1 (6 bases). Looked up from germline, CDR1 is MGHRA and CDR2 is YSYEKL. V was clipped by 1 base and J by 8 bases, with 13 bases between them. This CDR3 is 14 amino acids long.

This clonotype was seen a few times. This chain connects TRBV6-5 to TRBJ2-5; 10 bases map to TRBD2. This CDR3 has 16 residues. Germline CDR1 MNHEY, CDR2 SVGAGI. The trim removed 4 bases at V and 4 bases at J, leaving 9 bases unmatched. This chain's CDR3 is CASSSVAGGRGETQYF. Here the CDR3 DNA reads TGTGCCAGCAGTTCGGTAGCGGGGGGACGGGGAGAGACCCAGTACTTC.

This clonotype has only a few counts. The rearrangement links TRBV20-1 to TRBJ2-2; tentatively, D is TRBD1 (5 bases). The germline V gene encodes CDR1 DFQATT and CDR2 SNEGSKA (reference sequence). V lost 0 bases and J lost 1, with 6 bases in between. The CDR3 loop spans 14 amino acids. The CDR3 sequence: CSARDTGNTGELFF. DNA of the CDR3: TGCAGTGCTAGAGATACAGGGAACACCGGGGAGCTGTTTTTT.

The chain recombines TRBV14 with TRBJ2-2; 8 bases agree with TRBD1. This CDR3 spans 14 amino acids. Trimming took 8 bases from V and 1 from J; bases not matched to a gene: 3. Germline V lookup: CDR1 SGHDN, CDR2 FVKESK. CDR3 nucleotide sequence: TGTGCCAGCGCCGGGACAGGGAACACCGGGGAGCTGTTTTTT. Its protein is CASAGTGNTGELFF.

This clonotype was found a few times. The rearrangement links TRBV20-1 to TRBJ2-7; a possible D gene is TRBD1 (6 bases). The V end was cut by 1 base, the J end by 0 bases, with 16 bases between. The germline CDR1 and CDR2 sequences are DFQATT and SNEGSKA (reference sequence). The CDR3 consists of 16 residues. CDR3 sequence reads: CSARVDRDTLSYEQYF. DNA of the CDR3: TGCAGTGCTAGAGTTGACCGGGACACCCTCTCCTACGAGCAGTACTTC.

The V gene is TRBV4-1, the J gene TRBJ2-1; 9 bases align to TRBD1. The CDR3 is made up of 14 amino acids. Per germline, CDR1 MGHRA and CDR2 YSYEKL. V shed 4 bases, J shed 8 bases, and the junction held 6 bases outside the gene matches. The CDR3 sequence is CASSPGQGPDEQFF. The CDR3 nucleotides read TGCGCCAGCAGCCCGGGACAGGGACCGGATGAGCAGTTCTTC.

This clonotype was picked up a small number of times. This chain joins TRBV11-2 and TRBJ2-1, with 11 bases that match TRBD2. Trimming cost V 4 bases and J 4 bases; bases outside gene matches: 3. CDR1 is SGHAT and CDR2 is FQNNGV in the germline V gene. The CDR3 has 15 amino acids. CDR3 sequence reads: CASSSLAGEYNEQFF. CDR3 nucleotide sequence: TGTGCCAGCAGCTCACTAGCGGGGGAATACAATGAGCAGTTCTTC.

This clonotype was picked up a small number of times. The CDR3 sequence is CASSLTTSYNEQFF. Written as DNA, the CDR3 is TGTGCCAGCAGTCTCACCACCTCCTACAATGAGCAGTTCTTC. This rearrangement joins TRBV25-1 to TRBJ2-1; D is unclear. Germline assignment: CDR1 MGHDK and CDR2 SYGVNS. This CDR3 is 14 amino acids long. V shed 5 bases and J shed 0 bases, with 8 bases lying between them.

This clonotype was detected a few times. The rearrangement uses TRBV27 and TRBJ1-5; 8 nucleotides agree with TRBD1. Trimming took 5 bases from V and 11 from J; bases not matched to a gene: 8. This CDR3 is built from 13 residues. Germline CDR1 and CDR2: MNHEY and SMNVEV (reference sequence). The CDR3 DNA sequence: TGTGCCAGCAGTCCGGGACAGGCCCCGGCCCAGCATTTT. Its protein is CASSPGQAPAQHF.

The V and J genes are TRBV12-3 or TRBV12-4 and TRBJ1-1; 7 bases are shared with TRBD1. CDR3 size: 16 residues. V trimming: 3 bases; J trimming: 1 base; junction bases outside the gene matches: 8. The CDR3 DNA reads TGTGCCAGCAGTTTGGATTCGGGACAGCCGAACACTGAAGCTTTCTTT. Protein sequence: CASSLDSGQPNTEAFF.

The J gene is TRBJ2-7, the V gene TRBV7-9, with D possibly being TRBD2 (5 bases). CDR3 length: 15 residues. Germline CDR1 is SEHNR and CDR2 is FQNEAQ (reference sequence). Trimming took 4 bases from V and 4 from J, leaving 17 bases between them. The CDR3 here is CASSSREGAVYEQYF. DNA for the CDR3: TGTGCCAGCAGCTCCCGTGAGGGAGCGGTTTACGAGCAGTACTTC.

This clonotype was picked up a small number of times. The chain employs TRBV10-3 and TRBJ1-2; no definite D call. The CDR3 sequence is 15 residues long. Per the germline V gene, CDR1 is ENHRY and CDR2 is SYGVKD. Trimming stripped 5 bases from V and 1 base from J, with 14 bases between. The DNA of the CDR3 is TGTGCCATCAGTTCTCCCCAATCCATTAACTATGGCTACACCTTC. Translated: CAISSPQSINYGYTF.

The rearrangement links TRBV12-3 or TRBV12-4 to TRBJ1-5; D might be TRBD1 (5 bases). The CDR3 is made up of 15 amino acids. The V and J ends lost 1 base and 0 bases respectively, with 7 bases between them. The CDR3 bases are TGTGCCAGCAGTTTAGGGGGCCATAGCAATCAGCCCCAGCATTTT. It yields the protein CASSLGGHSNQPQHF.

The CDR3 here is CASSLVRTVNTEAFF. The CDR3 DNA sequence: TGTGCCAGCAGCTTAGTTAGGACGGTGAACACTGAAGCTTTCTTT. The chain joins TRBV7-8 to TRBJ1-1; the D is unclear. The CDR3 has 15 amino acids. Trimming took off 1 base at V and 0 bases at J, with 9 bases between the two ends. CDR1 and CDR2 (germline): SGHVS, FQNEAQ.